The present T cell receptor beta chain was sequenced within a study of shared clonotypes between healthy human individuals. Study in general: The cohort had a couple of women and three men, ages 18 to 49. Overall study results and limits: Estimated richness was generally greater in naive than memory subsets.

Genomic DNA from each subset was divided evenly over several immunoSEQ plates. The table came from immunoSEQ multiplex PCR; TCRdb's copy has only in-frame clones and leaves some out. The sample lists about 680,000 clones; less than 80% were seen once. As to this clone: What it binds is not known.

The origin of this receptor is a woman aged 25 to 39 in good health. Sequenced sample: memory CD4+ T cells sorted from blood. Stated subset: CD45RA-negative fraction.

In nucleotides, the CDR3 is TGCGCCAGCAGCCCCACAGGGAAGGAGACCCAGTACTTC. Its translation: CASSPTGKETQYF. The J gene is TRBJ2-5, the V gene TRBV4-1, with a tentative D call TRBD1 (6 bases). CDR3 size: 13 residues. The V end lost 4 bases, the J end lost 5 bases, and 11 bases lay between the germline ends. CDR1 is MGHRA, CDR2 YSYEKL, per germline.